The T cell receptor beta chain described here comes from a study of Ad26.COV2.S vaccination and SARS-CoV-2 variants. Study outcomes and limitations: Substantial breadth was reported for post-vaccination spike-specific CD8+ and CD4+ T cells. People given the vaccine had a wider spike-specific TCR breadth than placebo recipients did. It is possible that the TCR breadth and depth analyses underestimated the total T cell responses.

Germline trimming cut 5 bases from V and 2 bases from J; bases unmatched to any gene: 6. The CDR3 consists of 15 residues. The V gene's germline CDR1 is SEHNR and CDR2 FQNEAQ (reference sequence). This clone came up once. Antigen: not known. Some clones are missing from TCRdb's copy, which holds only in-frame ones; the method was immunoSEQ multiplex PCR. The sample comprises about 94,000 clones, 82% of which are singletons, and about 17% rests with the top ten. J is TRBJ1-1 and V is TRBV7-9, with TRBD1 matching over 9 bases. This receptor was obtained from a human donor who had recovered from COVID-19. The starting material was peripheral blood, obtained after recovery from COVID-19. The CDR3 reads CASSLRTGANTEAFF. The CDR3 bases are TGTGCCAGCAGCCTACGGACAGGGGCCAACACTGAAGCTTTCTTT.